This T cell receptor (beta chain) comes out of a study of type 1 and type 2 diabetes patients. Trimming took 0 bases from V and 0 from J; bases not matched to a gene: 6. The CDR3 extends over 17 amino acids. Germline V gene sequence: CDR1 DFQATT, CDR2 SNEGSKA (reference sequence). PCR was run on genomic DNA. A primer set of 30 forward and 13 reverse primers amplified the CDR3. TCRdb used MiXCR to reprocess the multiplex PCR reads, holding one entry per CDR3 protein. The table records about 290,000 distinct CDR3 sequences, around 47% of them present only once. The chain uses TRBV20-1 and TRBJ2-2; 8 nucleotides line up with TRBD1. The sequenced sample consisted of peripheral blood mononuclear cells (PBMCs). The receptor was isolated from a man aged 18 to 35 with type 2 diabetes. Written as DNA, the CDR3 is TGCAGTGCTAGAGATAGATGGGACAGGTCGAACACCGGGGAGCTGTTTTTT. It translates to CSARDRWDRSNTGELFF.